These 26 T cell receptor beta chains were all obtained from the same sample, sequenced in a study of shared clonotypes between healthy human individuals. Using immunoSEQ multiplex PCR, the repertoire was profiled, and TCRdb retains in-frame clones only, with some absent. Of some 630,000 clones in the sample, about 78% were seen once. Sequences were obtained from memory CD4+ T cells sorted from blood. Regarding subset: CD45RA-negative fraction. These TCRs come from a woman aged 25 to 45 in good health.

This clone was picked up a small number of times. The chain's CDR3 is CASKGGYLTDTQYF. The CDR3 DNA follows: TGTGCCAGCAAAGGGGGCTACCTCACAGATACGCAGTATTTT. The gene calls are TRBV7-3 and TRBJ2-3; 7 nucleotides match TRBD1. Germline CDR1 SGHTA, CDR2 FQGTGA. This CDR3 is 14 amino acids long. V lost 7 bases to trimming and J lost 2 bases; unmatched junction nucleotides: 6.

The rearrangement links TRBV5-6 to TRBJ1-3; D unclear. CDR3 size: 17 residues. Trimming stripped 0 bases from V and 2 bases from J, with 15 bases between. CDR1 is SGHDT, CDR2 YYEEEE, per germline. Written as DNA, the CDR3 is TGTGCCAGCAGCTTGGCCCCCCGACGCCGGCCTGGAAACACCATATATTTT. It specifies CASSLAPRRRPGNTIYF.

The chain recombines TRBV6-1 with TRBJ1-5, with a tentative D call TRBD1 (5 bases). The ends were cut back, 6 bases at V and 9 bases at J, with 18 bases in the middle. The CDR3 runs to 14 residues. The V gene's germline CDR1 is MNHNS and CDR2 SASEGT. The chain's CDR3 is CASSLREGDSPQHF. Written as DNA, the CDR3 is TGTGCCAGCAGCCTCAGGGAAGGGGACTCGCCCCAGCATTTT.

Turning to this clone: A much larger clone sits a single nucleotide away, making a read error possible. At the DNA level, this CDR3 is encoded by other sequences in the same sample as well. The chain uses TRBV5-1 and TRBJ2-2; 9 bases map to TRBD1. CDR1 and CDR2 from the germline V gene are SGHRS and YFSETQ. The CDR3 is 15 amino acids. Trimming removed 4 bases from V and 3 bases from J; junction bases left unmatched: 4. In DNA form, the CDR3 reads TGCGCCAGCAGCACGGGGGACAGGGACACCGGGGAGCTGTTTTTT. Its protein is CASSTGDRDTGELFF. Full variable domain (missing parts from reference TRBV5-1 and TRBJ2-2): KAGVTQTPRYLIKTRGQQVTLSCSPISGHRSVSWYQQTPGQGLQFLFEYFSETQRNKGNFPGRFSGRQFSNSRSEMNVSTLELGDSALYLCASSTGDRDTGELFFGEGSRLTVL.

This clone occurred once. The rearrangement joins TRBV28 to TRBJ2-4; D assignment may be TRBD1 or TRBD2 (5 bases each). Trimming cost V 5 bases and J 0 bases, with 11 bases left between them. The CDR3 extends over 15 amino acids. Germline values: CDR1 MDHEN, CDR2 SYDVKM. The CDR3: CASSRGRAAKNIQYF. Written as DNA, the CDR3 is TGTGCCAGCAGTCGGGGCCGGGCAGCCAAAAACATTCAGTACTTC.

V gene TRBV29-1 combines with J gene TRBJ2-2; D tentatively fits TRBD1 or TRBD2 (6 bases each). Germline-derived CDR1 and CDR2 are SQVTM and ANQGSEA. The CDR3 has 12 residues. V lost 6 bases, J lost 9 bases, and 14 bases lay in between. The CDR3 DNA reads as TGCAGCGTCGGGGGCGGCTCGAGGGAGCTGTTTTTT. It translates to CSVGGGSRELFF.

This clone showed up just once. V usage is TRBV28 and J usage is TRBJ2-3, with 7 positions matching TRBD2. The CDR3 has 18 amino acids. Losses at the gene ends were 5 bases for V and 2 bases for J; bases not matched to a gene: 16. Germline loops: CDR1 MDHEN, CDR2 SYDVKM. The CDR3 DNA sequence: TGTGCCAGCAGTCCCCTCCTCCAGACTAGCAAAGTCACAGATACGCAGTATTTT. As protein: CASSPLLQTSKVTDTQYF.

In its sample, this clone was seen a few times. The genes are TRBV15 and TRBJ1-1; a possible D gene is TRBD1 (5 bases). The germline V gene encodes CDR1 LNHNV and CDR2 YYDKDF (reference sequence). Trimming shortened V by 4 bases and J by 1 base, and 10 bases separated the two germline ends. CDR3 length equals 14 residues. CDR3 DNA sequence: TGTGCCACCAGCACAGGGATTTCGAACACTGAAGCTTTCTTT. It specifies CATSTGISNTEAFF.

The chain is built from TRBV7-8 and TRBJ1-5, with 7 positions matching TRBD1. J was trimmed by 0 bases and V by 5 bases; bases with no gene match: 4. The CDR3 sequence is 15 residues long. From germline, CDR1 is SGHVS and CDR2 FQNEAQ. Here the CDR3 reads CASSPGQNSNQPQHF. The CDR3, as DNA: TGTGCCAGCAGCCCGGGACAGAATAGCAATCAGCCCCAGCATTTT.

The CDR3 sequence: CASSQAKGASGELFF. In DNA form, the CDR3 reads TGCGCCAGCAGCCAAGCTAAGGGGGCATCCGGGGAGCTGTTTTTT. This sequence joins TRBV4-1 and TRBJ2-2; 7 bases agree with TRBD1. With V trimmed by 1 base and J by 6 bases, 5 bases remained unmatched. The CDR3 is 15 amino acids. The germline gives CDR1 MGHRA, CDR2 YSYEKL.

This clone was detected once. V and J are TRBV18 and TRBJ2-7; 9 bases agree with TRBD1. This CDR3 contains 14 residues. Germline V CDR1 and CDR2: KGHSH, LQKENI. Losses at the gene ends were 3 bases for V and 2 bases for J; bases not matched to a gene: 2. The CDR3 nucleotides read TGTGCCAGCTCACCCACAGGGGGCGCCTACGAGCAGTACTTC. Translated, it gives CASSPTGGAYEQYF.

The chain has TRBV19 and TRBJ1-1; a weak D match, TRBD1 (5 bases). The CDR3 contains 14 residues. Germline lookup yields CDR1 LNHDA and CDR2 SQIVND (reference sequence). V was shortened by 3 bases and J by 3 bases, with 11 bases between the two germline ends. The CDR3 DNA reads TGTGCCAGTAGTATGCGTCAGGGTGACACTGAAGCTTTCTTT. Translating gives CASSMRQGDTEAFF.

The rearrangement joins TRBV28 to TRBJ2-7, with TRBD2 matching 8 bases. Germline-derived CDR1 and CDR2 are MDHEN and SYDVKM. Losses at the gene ends were 5 bases for V and 3 bases for J; bases not matched to a gene: 9. This CDR3 contains 15 residues. CDR3 sequence: CASSGRTSLRYEQYF. The DNA for the CDR3 is TGTGCCAGCAGTGGACGGACTAGCCTCCGCTACGAGCAGTACTTC.

The chain employs TRBV5-1 and TRBJ1-3; D call uncertain. CDR3 size: 15 residues. Germline assignment: CDR1 SGHRS and CDR2 YFSETQ. V lost 0 bases and J lost 0, with 7 bases in between. CDR3: CASSLDALSGNTIYF. The DNA for the CDR3 is TGCGCCAGCAGCTTGGACGCACTCTCTGGAAACACCATATATTTT.

The CDR3 DNA sequence: TGTGCCAGCAGTGAAGGGAGGGGTCAGGCTAATGAAAAACTGTTTTTT. Its protein product is CASSEGRGQANEKLFF. The chain employs TRBV6-1 and TRBJ1-4; TRBD1 might be the D (5 bases). The CDR3 is made up of 16 amino acids. V was shortened by 1 base and J by 3 bases, with 12 bases between the two germline ends. Germline V gene lookup returns CDR1 MNHNS and CDR2 SASEGT.

The CDR3 nucleotides read TGTGCCTTCAAGTCAGCGGGAGTGTCATACAATGAGCAGTTCTTC. This sequence encodes CAFKSAGVSYNEQFF. V is TRBV30 and J is TRBJ2-1, with 8 nucleotides matching TRBD2. This CDR3 has 15 amino acids. Germline-derived CDR1 and CDR2 are GTSNPN and SVGIG (reference sequence). V lost 7 bases, J lost 4 bases, and 12 bases stayed unmatched.

The V gene is TRBV28, the J gene TRBJ2-1; possibly TRBD1 for D (5 bases). CDR1 is MDHEN and CDR2 is SYDVKM in the germline V gene. The CDR3 totals 13 residues. The V end was cut by 4 bases, the J end by 6 bases, with 10 bases between. CDR3 protein: CASSSTVLNEQFF. The CDR3, as DNA: TGTGCCAGCAGTTCGACAGTGCTCAATGAGCAGTTCTTC. The complete variable domain, with remaining parts taken from reference TRBV28 and TRBJ2-1, reads DVKVTQSSRYLVKRTGEKVFLECVQDMDHENMFWYRQDPGLGLRLIYFSYDVKMKEKGDIPEGYSVSREKKERFSLILESASTNQTSMYLCASSSTVLNEQFFGPGTRLTVL.

This clone has more than one count but fewer than ten. This rearrangement joins TRBV14 to TRBJ2-5, with D uncertain. V lost 0 bases, J lost 6 bases, and 8 bases lay in between. Germline V gene sequence: CDR1 SGHDN, CDR2 FVKESK. CDR3 length equals 13 residues. The CDR3 nucleotides read TGTGCCAGCAGCCAAGATCTTGTTCAGACCCAGTACTTC. Translation gives CASSQDLVQTQYF.

This clone turned up a few times. The V call is TRBV4-2, the J call TRBJ2-6; TRBD1 matches at 8 bases. V shed 6 bases and J 0 bases; nucleotides not matched to a gene: 7. CDR1 is LGHNA, CDR2 YNFKEQ, per germline. The CDR3 runs 17 residues. CDR3 sequence reads: CASRDRVDHSGANVLTF. CDR3 DNA: TGTGCCAGCAGGGACAGGGTGGATCACTCTGGGGCCAACGTCCTGACTTTC.

This sequence joins TRBV18 and TRBJ2-2, with TRBD1 identical over 10 bases. The V gene end was trimmed by 6 bases and the J gene end by 3 bases; junction bases not matched to a gene: 10. CDR1 is KGHSH and CDR2 is LQKENI in the germline V gene. The CDR3 has 17 residues. Here the CDR3 DNA reads TGTGCCAGCTCGTCAAACCGACAGGGGGCCGACACCGGGGAGCTGTTTTTT. Its translation: CASSSNRQGADTGELFF.

The chain employs TRBV19 and TRBJ2-1, with 14 positions matching TRBD2. With 4 bases clipped from V and 8 bases from J, the junction kept 7 bases outside the gene matches. Germline CDR1 is LNHDA and CDR2 is SQIVND (reference sequence). The CDR3 contains 16 residues. CDR3 sequence reads: CASSTTGTSGSDEQFF. The CDR3 nucleotides read TGTGCCAGTAGTACGACCGGGACTAGCGGGAGCGATGAGCAGTTCTTC.

The V and J genes are TRBV25-1 and TRBJ1-5; perhaps TRBD1 as D (5 bases). Trimming removed 4 bases from V and 0 bases from J, with 7 bases in between. The CDR3 loop spans 14 amino acids. From germline, CDR1 is MGHDK and CDR2 SYGVNS. The CDR3, as DNA: TGTGCCAGCAGTGGGGACGGTAGCAATCAGCCCCAGCATTTT. This translates into CASSGDGSNQPQHF. Full variable domain (rest looked up from reference TRBV25-1 and TRBJ1-5): EADIYQTPRYLVIGTGKKITLECSQTMGHDKMYWYQQDPGMELHLIHYSYGVNSTEKGDLSSESTVSRIRTEHFPLTLESARPSHTSQYLCASSGDGSNQPQHFGDGTRLSIL.

The chain is built from TRBV20-1 and TRBJ2-7, with D perhaps matching TRBD1 or TRBD2 (6 bases each). In germline, CDR1 is DFQATT, CDR2 SNEGSKA (reference sequence). The V end lost 6 bases, the J end lost 7 bases, and 13 bases lay between the germline ends. This CDR3 is built from 11 residues. The CDR3 DNA is TGCAGTGCGACAGGAGGGTGGGAGCAGTACTTC. It specifies CSATGGWEQYF.

The chain joins TRBV5-1 to TRBJ2-3; TRBD1 is a possible D gene (6 bases). The CDR3 length is 16 residues. V was shortened by 1 base and J by 1 base, with 13 bases between the two germline ends. The germline gives CDR1 SGHRS, CDR2 YFSETQ. The CDR3 protein is CASSLSGDGGTDTQYF. The CDR3 DNA follows: TGCGCCAGCAGCTTGTCAGGGGATGGTGGCACAGATACGCAGTATTTT.

The chain employs TRBV7-3 and TRBJ2-5; 14 positions match TRBD2. V shed 2 bases and J 4 bases; nucleotides not matched to a gene: 9. CDR3 length: 18 amino acids. The germline V gene has CDR1 SGHTA and CDR2 FQGTGA. The CDR3: CASSLGLGLAGEGETQYF. The CDR3 region has the DNA TGTGCCAGCAGCTTAGGGTTGGGACTAGCGGGAGAGGGAGAGACCCAGTACTTC.

The chain combines TRBV4-2 with TRBJ2-2, with TRBD2 matching 8 bases. CDR1 and CDR2 (germline): LGHNA, YNFKEQ. This CDR3 region has 18 residues. Trimming at V came to 0 bases and at J to 5 bases, leaving 11 bases not matched to a gene. CDR3 sequence (DNA): TGTGCCAGCAGCCAAGATAGTGCGAGCGGGAGTGTGACCGGGGAGCTGTTTTTT. It specifies CASSQDSASGSVTGELFF.